These 27 T cell receptor beta chains originate from one sample sequenced in a study of cytomegalovirus exposure and HLA in healthy donors. The method was immunoSEQ multiplex PCR; TCRdb's version includes in-frame clones alone and lacks a portion of them. The sample lists approximately 65,000 clones, over 90% occurring once. The sequenced sample consisted of PBMCs. The receptor set was obtained from a man aged 18-30 years in good health and CMV-seropositive.

The chain recombines TRBV28 with TRBJ1-1; D might be TRBD1 (6 bases). This CDR3 is 14 amino acids long. Germline assignment: CDR1 MDHEN and CDR2 SYDVKM. Trimming removed 4 bases from V and 5 bases from J, with 14 bases in between. The CDR3 loop reads CASSSSGRGTEAFF. CDR3 nucleotides: TGTGCCAGCAGTTCCAGTGGAAGGGGGACTGAAGCTTTCTTT. The full variable domain, in which reference TRBV28 and TRBJ1-1 provide the parts outside the CDR3, is DVKVTQSSRYLVKRTGEKVFLECVQDMDHENMFWYRQDPGLGLRLIYFSYDVKMKEKGDIPEGYSVSREKKERFSLILESASTNQTSMYLCASSSSGRGTEAFFGQGTRLTVV.

The chain employs TRBV9 and TRBJ2-5; 7 nucleotides agree with TRBD1. This CDR3 spans 17 amino acids. Germline values: CDR1 SGDLS, CDR2 YYNGEE. V dropped 1 base and J dropped 5; count of bases not matched to a gene: 14. The CDR3 is CASSVSPVRHRGETQYF. The CDR3 DNA reads TGTGCCAGCAGCGTATCCCCCGTTCGCCACAGGGGCGAGACCCAGTACTTC.

As regards this clone: An end of the junction differs from the germline gene, which may be a read error. The chain carries TRBV11-2 and TRBJ2-7, with TRBD2 identical over 11 bases. The CDR3 has 18 amino acids. CDR1 is SGHAT and CDR2 is FQNNGV in the germline V gene. Here the CDR3 reads CASSLDSPTSGSHYERYF. CDR3 in DNA: TGTGCCAGCAGCTTAGACAGCCCTACTAGCGGGAGCCACTACGAGCGGTACTTC.

The CDR3 nucleotides are TGTGCCAGTAGTATGACTAGCGCCACCTACGAGCAGTACTTC. It codes for CASSMTSATYEQYF. V is TRBV19 and J is TRBJ2-7, with 8 bases aligning to TRBD2. The length of the CDR3 is 14 residues. Germline V gene sequence: CDR1 LNHDA, CDR2 SQIVND (reference sequence). The V segment lost 3 bases and the J segment 2 bases; nucleotides outside the gene matches: 3.

The chain carries TRBV28 and TRBJ1-5; unclear D gene. The CDR3 contains 15 residues. The germline V gene has CDR1 MDHEN and CDR2 SYDVKM. V was clipped by 6 bases and J by 1 base, with 13 bases between them. This chain's CDR3 is CASSAAGYSNQPQHF. The CDR3 nucleotides are TGTGCCAGCAGCGCCGCGGGGTACAGCAATCAGCCCCAGCATTTT.

This chain links TRBV25-1 with TRBJ2-4; 7 bases map to TRBD2. This CDR3 region has 16 residues. V trimming: 5 bases; J trimming: 1 base; junction bases outside the gene matches: 8. From germline, CDR1 is MGHDK and CDR2 SYGVNS. In DNA, the CDR3 is TGTGCCAGCAGTAGTGAGCGGGATAGGGCCAAAAACATTCAGTACTTC. It translates to CASSSERDRAKNIQYF.

The rearrangement links TRBV9 to TRBJ2-2; TRBD2 matches at 9 bases. The germline CDR1 and CDR2 sequences are SGDLS and YYNGEE. V trimming: 1 base; J trimming: 1 base; junction bases outside the gene matches: 2. This CDR3 contains 16 residues. The CDR3 sequence is CASSVRAGGNTGELFF. As DNA, the CDR3 is TGTGCCAGCAGCGTAAGAGCGGGAGGGAACACCGGGGAGCTGTTTTTT. The variable domain in full, with the rest retrieved from reference TRBV9 and TRBJ2-2, is DSGVTQTPKHLITATGQRVTLRCSPRSGDLSVYWYQQSLDQGLQFLIQYYNGEERAKGNILERFSAQQFPDLHSELNLSSLELGDSALYFCASSVRAGGNTGELFFGEGSRLTVL.

This clone was observed a handful of times. The chain joins TRBV10-1 to TRBJ2-7; the match to TRBD2 covers 8 bases. The germline gives CDR1 WNHNN, CDR2 SYGVQD (reference sequence). The trim removed 4 bases at V and 3 bases at J, leaving 2 bases unmatched. The CDR3 contains 13 residues. The CDR3 DNA reads TGCGCCAGCAGTGTCCGGGAGGGCTACGAGCAGTACTTC. This encodes CASSVREGYEQYF.

V is TRBV28 and J is TRBJ1-5, with D possibly TRBD1 on 5 matching bases. Germline values: CDR1 MDHEN, CDR2 SYDVKM. V lost 4 bases and J 1 base, leaving 11 bases between the germline ends. This CDR3 contains 15 residues. CDR3 protein: CASSSGQSSNQPQHF. The DNA for the CDR3 is TGTGCCAGCAGTTCCGGACAATCCAGCAATCAGCCCCAGCATTTT.

This chain uses TRBV19 with TRBJ1-2; D is undetermined. This CDR3 is 13 amino acids long. V was pared by 8 bases and J by 1 base, with 11 bases between. CDR1 is LNHDA, CDR2 SQIVND, per germline (reference sequence). The CDR3 is CASEDQDNYGYTF. The CDR3 nucleotides read TGTGCCAGTGAAGACCAGGATAACTATGGCTACACCTTC.

The chain has TRBV28 and TRBJ1-4; D ambiguous. The CDR3 sequence is 15 residues long. Germline values: CDR1 MDHEN, CDR2 SYDVKM. Deletions cut 3 bases from V and 6 bases from J, with 14 bases between. CDR3 DNA sequence: TGTGCCAGCAGTTTCTCCCGGGGTTGGGATGAAAAACTGTTTTTT. Amino acid sequence: CASSFSRGWDEKLFF.

The V gene is TRBV27, the J gene TRBJ2-1, with TRBD2 as a possible D gene (7 bases). The germline CDR1 and CDR2 sequences are MNHEY and SMNVEV (reference sequence). The V end was cut by 4 bases, the J end by 5 bases, with 12 bases between. CDR3 length equals 14 residues. The CDR3 region is CASSSGRGDNEQFF. CDR3 sequence (DNA): TGTGCCAGCAGTTCGGGGAGGGGGGACAATGAGCAGTTCTTC.

This chain joins TRBV19 and TRBJ1-2; tentatively, D is TRBD1 (6 bases). Germline CDR1 reads LNHDA; CDR2 reads SQIVND (reference sequence). V was pared by 6 bases and J by 2 bases, with 10 bases between. The CDR3 sequence is 13 residues long. CDR3 DNA: TGTGCCAGTAGCACCGACAGGAACTATGGCTACACCTTC. As protein: CASSTDRNYGYTF.

V and J are TRBV6-5 and TRBJ2-7; D may be TRBD1 (6 bases). The CDR3 totals 14 residues. The germline V and J ends were trimmed by 5 bases and 2 bases, with 13 bases remaining between them. Germline assignment: CDR1 MNHEY and CDR2 SVGAGI. The CDR3 region is CASSMSGAPYEQYF. DNA for the CDR3: TGTGCCAGCAGTATGTCAGGGGCCCCCTACGAGCAGTACTTC.

The CDR3 protein is CSVEEPGLAESTGELFF. In DNA, the CDR3 is TGCAGCGTTGAAGAACCGGGACTAGCGGAGTCCACCGGGGAGCTGTTTTTT. This rearrangement joins TRBV29-1 to TRBJ2-2; 11 nucleotides agree with TRBD2. Germline lookup yields CDR1 SQVTM and CDR2 ANQGSEA. The CDR3 consists of 17 residues. Germline trimming cut 0 bases from V and 4 bases from J; bases unmatched to any gene: 7.

The chain joins TRBV6-4 to TRBJ2-1; tentatively, D is TRBD2 (6 bases). Trimming took off 2 bases at V and 5 bases at J, with 16 bases between the two ends. The CDR3 is made up of 16 amino acids. Per germline, CDR1 MRHNA and CDR2 SNTAGT. CDR3 coding DNA: TGTGCCAGCAGTGACCTCAGTGGAGGGACTCACAATGAGCAGTTCTTC. Translated: CASSDLSGGTHNEQFF.

The chain uses TRBV28 and TRBJ2-7; 9 nucleotides match TRBD2. The CDR3 sequence is 18 residues long. The V and J ends lost 4 bases and 3 bases, in that order; junction bases with no gene match: 16. CDR1 is MDHEN, CDR2 SYDVKM, per germline. The CDR3: CASSYPLAGPQHHYEQYF. In DNA, the CDR3 is TGTGCCAGCAGTTACCCGCTAGCGGGACCCCAACACCACTACGAGCAGTACTTC.

This sequence joins TRBV29-1 and TRBJ1-1, with a tentative D call TRBD1 (6 bases). CDR3 size: 14 residues. Germline V gene data show CDR1 as SQVTM and CDR2 as ANQGSEA. Here the CDR3 DNA reads TGCGGGGGCAGGCGGCTGGGCTGGGGAACTGAAGCTTTCTTT. Protein: CGGRRLGWGTEAFF.

The V gene is TRBV9, the J gene TRBJ2-3; D possibly corresponds to TRBD2 (5 bases). Germline V gene data show CDR1 as SGDLS and CDR2 as YYNGEE. Trimming took 0 bases from V and 6 from J, leaving 14 bases between them. The CDR3 length is 15 residues. CDR3 DNA sequence: TGTGCCAGCAGCGTAGGGACTCGAAGGAGCGATACGCAGTATTTT. Residues: CASSVGTRRSDTQYF.

This chain connects TRBV7-8 to TRBJ2-1, with 8 nucleotides matching TRBD1. Germline lookup yields CDR1 SGHVS and CDR2 FQNEAQ. This CDR3 region has 15 residues. The V and J ends lost 1 base and 7 bases, in that order; junction bases with no gene match: 6. The chain's CDR3 is CASSLGGQGRNEQFF. As DNA, the CDR3 is TGTGCCAGCAGCTTAGGAGGACAGGGTCGAAATGAGCAGTTCTTC.

The V call is TRBV2, the J call TRBJ2-1; 10 nucleotides match TRBD2. CDR1 is SNHLY, CDR2 FYNNEI, per germline. Losses at the gene ends were 4 bases for V and 0 bases for J; bases not matched to a gene: 6. The CDR3 has 17 amino acids. CDR3 sequence reads: CASSVPSSGSSYNEQFF. DNA of the CDR3: TGTGCCAGCAGTGTACCATCTAGCGGGAGCTCCTACAATGAGCAGTTCTTC.

The rearrangement links TRBV5-6 to TRBJ1-1, with 7 bases aligning to TRBD1. This CDR3 contains 15 residues. Germline-derived CDR1 and CDR2 are SGHDT and YYEEEE. The trim removed 4 bases at V and 1 base at J, leaving 7 bases unmatched. CDR3: CASSRGTARNTEAFF. The CDR3 nucleotides are TGTGCCAGCAGCCGGGGGACAGCTCGGAACACTGAAGCTTTCTTT.

This clone appeared once. The rearrangement uses TRBV10-3 and TRBJ2-3; 7 bases are a match to TRBD2. Germline V gene sequence: CDR1 ENHRY, CDR2 SYGVKD. V lost 4 bases to trimming and J lost 0 bases; unmatched junction nucleotides: 1. The CDR3 length is 14 residues. The CDR3 here is CAISASGSTDTQYF. The CDR3 DNA sequence: TGTGCCATCAGTGCTAGCGGAAGCACAGATACGCAGTATTTT.

The V and J genes are TRBV19 and TRBJ2-7, with 8 bases identical to TRBD2. The CDR3 spans 15 residues. Germline-derived CDR1 and CDR2 are LNHDA and SQIVND (reference sequence). With 1 base clipped from V and 6 bases from J, the junction kept 8 bases outside the gene matches. CDR3 amino acids: CASSIVPAGVSEQYF. CDR3 coding DNA: TGTGCCAGTAGTATAGTTCCAGCGGGAGTTTCCGAGCAGTACTTC.

This clone was observed once. The chain recombines TRBV2 with TRBJ2-3; 8 bases match TRBD1. The trim removed 3 bases at V and 8 bases at J, leaving 16 bases unmatched. The CDR3 spans 17 residues. Germline CDR1 and CDR2: SNHLY and FYNNEI. The CDR3 here is CASSEYSTGALSTTQYF. The DNA of the CDR3 is TGTGCCAGCAGTGAGTATTCGACAGGGGCCTTGTCTACTACGCAGTATTTT. Supplemented by reference TRBV2 and TRBJ2-3, the full variable domain reads EPEVTQTPSHQVTQMGQEVILRCVPISNHLYFYWYRQILGQKVEFLVSFYNNEISEKSEIFDDQFSVERPDGSNFTLKIRSTKLEDSAMYFCASSEYSTGALSTTQYFGPGTRLTVL.

This clone has just one count. CDR3 region: CASSPRTSGSDRDTQYF. The CDR3 DNA reads as TGTGCCAGCAGCCCGCGGACTAGCGGGAGTGATAGAGATACGCAGTATTTT. V usage is TRBV9 and J usage is TRBJ2-3; TRBD2 agrees at 13 bases. CDR1 is SGDLS, CDR2 YYNGEE, per germline. The CDR3 totals 17 residues. V trimming: 4 bases; J trimming: 5 bases; junction bases outside the gene matches: 10.

The rearrangement uses TRBV29-1 and TRBJ1-4; 8 bases align to TRBD1. Germline CDR1 SQVTM, CDR2 ANQGSEA. With 6 bases clipped from V and 0 bases from J, the junction kept 6 bases outside the gene matches. The CDR3 is made up of 15 amino acids. CDR3 DNA: TGCAGCGTCCGGACAGGGCTTGCAACTAATGAAAAACTGTTTTTT. Its protein is CSVRTGLATNEKLFF.